These 24 T cell receptor beta chains share one sample of origin, sequenced in a study of blood T cell repertoires in COVID-19. Assay used: immunoSEQ multiplex PCR; TCRdb lists only in-frame clones, some missing. The sample holds about 160,000 clones; roughly 86% are singletons and the top ten take roughly 8%. The material sequenced was peripheral blood. These receptors were obtained from a man between 40 and 49 years old who had recovered from COVID-19.

The chain employs TRBV11-2 and TRBJ1-1; a weak D match, TRBD1 (6 bases). Germline V CDR1 and CDR2: SGHAT, FQNNGV. The CDR3 sequence is 14 residues long. Between the trimmed V and J ends, which lost 1 base and 4 bases, there was a span of 10 bases. The CDR3 nucleotides are TGTGCCAGCAGCTTAGTCGGGGGGCGCACTGAAGCTTTCTTT. Its protein is CASSLVGGRTEAFF.

A single count supports this clone. The chain links TRBV11-3 to TRBJ2-2; 9 nucleotides agree with TRBD2. V dropped 6 bases and J dropped 6; count of bases not matched to a gene: 5. Germline V gives CDR1 SGHNT, CDR2 YENEEA. The CDR3 totals 14 residues. CDR3 protein: CASSFSSGAGELFF. CDR3 in DNA: TGTGCCAGCAGTTTCTCTAGCGGGGCCGGGGAGCTGTTTTTT. Based on the CDR3 plus reference TRBV11-3 and TRBJ2-2, the full variable domain is EAGVVQSPRYKIIEKKQPVAFWCNPISGHNTLYWYLQNLGQGPELLIRYENEEAVDDSQLPKDRFSAERLKGVDSTLKIQPAELGDSAVYLCASSFSSGAGELFFGEGSRLTVL.

This chain uses TRBV7-2 with TRBJ2-7; D is uncertain. CDR3 size: 14 residues. CDR1 and CDR2 (germline): SGHTA, FQGNSA. The V end lost 5 bases, the J end lost 6 bases, and 17 bases lay between the germline ends. The CDR3 nucleotides read TGTGCCAGCAGCCCGTCGGGTGGAGCGCGCGAGCAGTACTTC. It is translated as CASSPSGGAREQYF. Full variable domain (remainder filled in from reference TRBV7-2 and TRBJ2-7): GAGVSQSPSNKVTEKGKDVELRCDPISGHTALYWYRQSLGQGLEFLIYFQGNSAPDKSGLPSDRFSAERTGGSVSTLTIQRTQQEDSAVYLCASSPSGGAREQYFGPGTRLTVT.

V gene TRBV5-1 combines with J gene TRBJ2-7; 7 nucleotides line up with TRBD1. Germline CDR1 and CDR2: SGHRS and YFSETQ. The ends lost 0 bases at V and 2 bases at J; junction bases unmatched: 5. The CDR3 covers 15 residues. DNA for the CDR3: TGCGCCAGCAGCTTGGAGTACAGGGGAACCTACGAGCAGTACTTC. Translation: CASSLEYRGTYEQYF.

The chain combines TRBV4-3 with TRBJ2-7; 9 bases agree with TRBD1. The CDR3 spans 14 residues. V was clipped by 1 base and J by 6 bases; unmatched bases: 4. Germline V CDR1 and CDR2: LGHNA, YSLEER. The CDR3 DNA sequence: TGCGCCAGCAGCCAAGTGGGACAGGGCTCCGAGCAGTACTTC. Translation gives CASSQVGQGSEQYF.

The genes are TRBV10-1 and TRBJ1-6; 9 bases line up with TRBD1. CDR1 is WNHNN and CDR2 is SYGVQD in the germline V gene (reference sequence). CDR3 size: 16 residues. The J segment lost 0 bases and the V segment lost 11 bases, leaving 8 bases of the junction unmatched. CDR3 loop: CARRTGASSYNSPLHF. In nucleotides, the CDR3 is TGCGCCCGTAGGACAGGGGCGAGCTCCTATAATTCACCCCTCCACTTT.

V gene TRBV20-1 combines with J gene TRBJ2-1; 9 bases align to TRBD1. In germline, CDR1 is DFQATT, CDR2 SNEGSKA (reference sequence). The J segment lost 5 bases and the V segment lost 3 bases, leaving 11 bases of the junction unmatched. The CDR3 is 16 residues long. This chain's CDR3 is CSASNWIGQGNNEQFF. CDR3 sequence (DNA): TGCAGTGCTAGTAATTGGATAGGACAGGGGAACAATGAGCAGTTCTTC.

This chain links TRBV24-1 with TRBJ2-2; a possible D gene is TRBD1 (5 bases). Germline loops: CDR1 KGHDR, CDR2 SFDVKD. V was clipped by 10 bases and J by 1 base, with 12 bases between them. The CDR3 length is 14 residues. Here the CDR3 reads CATESRENTGELFF. CDR3 DNA sequence: TGTGCCACAGAAAGCAGGGAGAACACCGGGGAGCTGTTTTTT.

The V call is TRBV4-2, the J call TRBJ1-3; possibly TRBD1 for D (6 bases). Germline V gives CDR1 LGHNA, CDR2 YNFKEQ. V shed 1 base and J shed 4 bases, with 11 bases lying between them. The CDR3 consists of 15 residues. The CDR3 reads CASSQGQGGGNTIYF. The CDR3 DNA reads TGTGCCAGCAGCCAAGGTCAAGGGGGAGGAAACACCATATATTTT.

The chain employs TRBV9 and TRBJ2-7; 8 nucleotides align to TRBD1. This CDR3 has 15 amino acids. Unmatched junction bases numbered 5, after V lost 3 bases and J lost 0 bases. Germline V gene lookup returns CDR1 SGDLS and CDR2 YYNGEE. This CDR3 is CASSASTGGSYEQYF. CDR3 DNA: TGTGCCAGCAGCGCCTCCACAGGGGGCTCCTACGAGCAGTACTTC.

This chain connects TRBV5-4 to TRBJ2-1, with TRBD2 matching over 11 bases. Germline trimming cut 0 bases from V and 7 bases from J; bases unmatched to any gene: 3. The CDR3 is made up of 15 amino acids. Germline lookup yields CDR1 SGHNT and CDR2 YYREEE (reference sequence). DNA of the CDR3: TGTGCCAGCAGCTTGGGACTAGCGGGACTGAATGAGCAGTTCTTC. Translation: CASSLGLAGLNEQFF.

The rearrangement joins TRBV30 to TRBJ2-7; weak D call: TRBD2 (6 bases). The CDR3 extends over 16 amino acids. With 1 base removed from V and 0 bases from J, the gap between germline ends came to 16 bases. Germline V gene lookup returns CDR1 GTSNPN and CDR2 SVGIG (reference sequence). The CDR3, as DNA: TGTGCCTGGAGTGGCGACCGGGACTCCCACTCCTACGAGCAGTACTTC. Amino acid sequence: CAWSGDRDSHSYEQYF.

The gene calls are TRBV11-3 and TRBJ1-1, with TRBD1 matching 7 bases. The CDR3 is 14 residues long. Per the germline V gene, CDR1 is SGHNT and CDR2 is YENEEA. Unmatched junction bases numbered 8, after V lost 6 bases and J lost 4 bases. This CDR3 is CASRGDRDSTEAFF. The CDR3 coding sequence is TGTGCCAGCAGGGGGGATAGGGACAGCACTGAAGCTTTCTTT.

V and J are TRBV7-2 and TRBJ2-6; D perhaps matches TRBD2 (5 bases). Germline V gives CDR1 SGHTA, CDR2 FQGNSA. Trimming removed 1 base at V and 1 base at J, with 5 bases between. CDR3 length equals 15 residues. The CDR3, as DNA: TGTGCCAGCAGCTTAGGAGGGTCTGGGGCCAACGTCCTGACTTTC. Amino acid sequence: CASSLGGSGANVLTF.

The chain employs TRBV6-5 and TRBJ1-2; maybe TRBD1 (5 bases). V lost 6 bases and J lost 5, with 16 bases in between. CDR3 length equals 14 residues. CDR1 MNHEY and CDR2 SVGAGI come from the germline V gene. The CDR3 DNA sequence: TGTGCCAGCAGACTGCTTATGGACATATATGGCTACACCTTC. Protein: CASRLLMDIYGYTF.

The V and J genes are TRBV4-2 and TRBJ2-7, with 13 bases lining up with TRBD2. With V trimmed by 0 bases and J by 6 bases, 11 bases remained unmatched. CDR1 and CDR2 (germline): LGHNA, YNFKEQ. The CDR3 totals 18 residues. CDR3 sequence reads: CASSQDRPQGLAGSEQYF. The CDR3 nucleotides are TGTGCCAGCAGCCAAGATAGGCCACAGGGACTAGCGGGATCCGAGCAGTACTTC.

This sequence joins TRBV6-6 and TRBJ1-5; D uncertain. The germline V gene encodes CDR1 MNHNY and CDR2 SVGAGI (reference sequence). V was cut by 5 bases and J by 6 bases, with 17 bases left in between. The CDR3 contains 15 residues. The CDR3: CASSPEDYRGQPQHF. The CDR3 DNA follows: TGTGCCAGCAGTCCGGAAGATTACCGGGGTCAGCCCCAGCATTTT.

This clone was observed a single time. The rearrangement uses TRBV9 and TRBJ1-2, with TRBD1 as a possible D gene (6 bases). Trimming removed 1 base at V and 0 bases at J, with 10 bases between. Germline lookup yields CDR1 SGDLS and CDR2 YYNGEE. The CDR3 covers 15 residues. As DNA, the CDR3 is TGTGCCAGCAGCGTATGGACAGATGCTAACTATGGCTACACCTTC. Its protein product is CASSVWTDANYGYTF.

The chain carries TRBV6-5 and TRBJ2-1; 7 bases fit TRBD1. The CDR3 extends over 14 amino acids. The germline V gene has CDR1 MNHEY and CDR2 SVGAGI. After removal of 6 bases from V and 6 bases from J, the junction contained 8 bases not matched to a gene. The CDR3 here is CASRLGQTINEQFF. The CDR3 region has the DNA TGTGCCAGCAGGCTGGGACAGACCATCAATGAGCAGTTCTTC.

The rearrangement links TRBV12-3 or TRBV12-4 to TRBJ2-5; 9 bases line up with TRBD1. CDR3 length: 12 amino acids. J was trimmed by 12 bases and V by 1 base; bases with no gene match: 3. CDR3 DNA: TGTGCCAGCAGTTTAGGGCGGACAGGGGAGTACTTC. Translated, it gives CASSLGRTGEYF.

As for this clone: The same CDR3 can be traced to other DNA sequences in this sample. This chain joins TRBV11-3 and TRBJ2-3, with 8 bases matching TRBD1. The germline V gene encodes CDR1 SGHNT and CDR2 YENEEA. This CDR3 comprises 13 residues. Trimming removed 3 bases from V and 6 bases from J; junction bases left unmatched: 2. CDR3 sequence reads: CASSLQGADTQYF. The DNA for the CDR3 is TGTGCCAGCAGCTTGCAGGGGGCGGATACGCAGTATTTT.

V and J are TRBV27 and TRBJ2-5; TRBD2 might be the D (5 bases). The germline V gene encodes CDR1 MNHEY and CDR2 SMNVEV (reference sequence). V lost 2 bases, J lost 1 base, and 8 bases lay in between. The CDR3 covers 14 residues. This CDR3 is CASSLGAAQETQYF. DNA for the CDR3: TGTGCCAGCAGTTTAGGAGCGGCCCAAGAGACCCAGTACTTC.

The V call is TRBV6-2 or TRBV6-3, the J call TRBJ2-4, with a weak D call TRBD1 (6 bases). Germline V gene sequence: CDR1 MNHEY, CDR2 SVGEGT. The V end lost 6 bases, the J end lost 6 bases, and 12 bases lay between the germline ends. CDR3 length: 13 residues. The CDR3 loop is CASSPIGGNIQYF. The CDR3 DNA reads as TGTGCCAGCAGCCCTATAGGGGGAAACATTCAGTACTTC.

V usage is TRBV7-2 and J usage is TRBJ2-7; 8 bases fit TRBD2. V was pared by 5 bases and J by 6 bases, with 12 bases of the junction left unmatched. The CDR3 is 15 amino acids. Germline lookup yields CDR1 SGHTA and CDR2 FQGNSA. The CDR3 sequence: CASSPNWRGALEQYF. In nucleotides, the CDR3 is TGTGCCAGCAGCCCGAACTGGCGGGGGGCCCTCGAGCAGTACTTC.